This T cell receptor beta chain stems from a study of somatic mutations in cytotoxic T cells in rheumatoid arthritis. Among the healthy controls, all of them blood donors, the median age was around 60 years (range roughly 20-80) and roughly 51% were female. The study, taken as a whole, reports: In the expanded CD8+ clones, the antigen targets remained unknown. TRBV07's slight underrepresentation, observed in rheumatoid arthritis patients, lacked adjustment for multiple comparisons. There was no significant difference in CD8+ T-cell clonality between rheumatoid arthritis patients and age-matched healthy controls.

Generated by immunoSEQ multiplex PCR, the TCRdb table keeps only in-frame clones and is missing some. The sample shows some 25,000 clones, about four fifths of them seen only once. CDR1 and CDR2 (germline): MNHNS, SASEGT. The CDR3 extends over 15 amino acids. V trimming: 1 base; J trimming: 0 bases; junction bases outside the gene matches: 0. A word on this clone: The antigen is unknown.

The TCR sequence derives from a man in his forties or fifties in good health. Sequenced: CD8+ T cells sorted from blood. The V call is TRBV6-1, the J call TRBJ2-3; TRBD1 matches 8 bases. This chain's CDR3 is CASSEDRGSTDTQYF. The CDR3 DNA reads as TGTGCCAGCAGTGAAGACAGGGGGAGCACAGATACGCAGTATTTT.